This entry lists 21 T cell receptor beta chains sequenced from one sample in a study of response to subunit inactivated influenza vaccine. TCRdb re-analysed the RT-PCR reads in MiXCR, keeping a single row per CDR3 protein. The sample has 650,000 to 800,000 distinct CDR3 sequences, approximately 17% seen once. Sequenced material: PBMCs from blood, taken around 5 days after vaccination. The receptors originated from a man aged 50 to 59 who received an inactivated influenza vaccine.

This clonotype has ten or more counts. The chain couples TRBV12-3 or TRBV12-4 to TRBJ2-2, with 10 bases that match TRBD1. CDR3 length equals 17 residues. V gave up 5 bases and J gave up 0 bases; unmatched junction bases: 6. The chain's CDR3 is CASSPMGTGANTGELFF. DNA for the CDR3: TGTGCCAGCAGTCCCATGGGGACAGGGGCGAACACCGGGGAGCTGTTTTTT.

The CDR3 spells CASSPGAGSNYGYTF. In DNA form, the CDR3 reads TGCGCCAGCAGCCCTGGGGCAGGCTCGAACTATGGCTACACCTTC. The V call is TRBV5-1, the J call TRBJ1-2, with D possibly being TRBD1 (5 bases). The V end lost 4 bases, the J end lost 2 bases, and 15 bases lay between the germline ends. The CDR3 sequence is 15 residues long. The germline V gene has CDR1 SGHRS and CDR2 YFSETQ.

This chain uses TRBV10-3 with TRBJ2-1; 8 nucleotides align to TRBD2. Per the germline V gene, CDR1 is ENHRY and CDR2 is SYGVKD. The CDR3 contains 15 residues. Trimming took 4 bases from V and 6 from J; bases not matched to a gene: 8. CDR3 residues: CAISAGDSGTNEQFF. The CDR3 nucleotides are TGTGCCATCAGTGCCGGGGATAGCGGGACCAATGAGCAGTTCTTC.

This clonotype was counted many times. An end of the junction differs from the germline gene, which may be a read error. The chain uses TRBV7-7 and TRBJ2-3; D call uncertain. CDR1 is SSHAT and CDR2 is FNYEAQ in the germline V gene (reference sequence). This CDR3 has 14 residues. The CDR3: CASSLARTANTQYF. The CDR3 DNA is TGTGCTAGCAGCTTAGCCCGGACGGCGAATACGCAGTATTTT.

This chain uses TRBV30 with TRBJ1-1; D perhaps matches TRBD1 (5 bases). This CDR3 is 13 amino acids long. Trimming stripped 2 bases from V and 6 bases from J, with 13 bases between. Per the germline V gene, CDR1 is GTSNPN and CDR2 is SVGIG (reference sequence). CDR3 protein: CAWSTLVQAEAFF. The DNA of the CDR3 is TGTGCCTGGAGTACCCTGGTACAGGCTGAAGCTTTCTTT.

The CDR3 loop is CASSLGGSLAGELFF. The CDR3 DNA sequence: TGTGCCAGCAGCTTGGGCGGGAGTCTCGCCGGGGAGCTGTTTTTT. J is TRBJ2-2 and V is TRBV5-5, with TRBD2 matching 7 bases. Germline V gene data show CDR1 as SGHKS and CDR2 as YYEKEE (reference sequence). V dropped 0 bases and J dropped 6; count of bases not matched to a gene: 5. The CDR3 length is 15 residues.

V usage is TRBV5-6 and J usage is TRBJ2-1, with D hard to call. V gave up 0 bases and J gave up 10 bases, with 17 bases separating them. Germline CDR1 reads SGHDT; CDR2 reads YYEEEE. The CDR3 is 15 amino acids. The CDR3 sequence: CASSLVRPAAGEQFF. CDR3 bases: TGTGCCAGCAGCTTGGTCCGTCCCGCCGCAGGCGAGCAGTTCTTC.

This chain connects TRBV3-1 to TRBJ2-3, with D possibly TRBD2 on 5 matching bases. CDR3 length: 15 residues. V was trimmed by 4 bases and J by 1 base, leaving 12 bases between them. CDR1 is LGHDT and CDR2 is YNNKEL in the germline V gene (reference sequence). CDR3 loop: CASSPEGEGTDTQYF. The CDR3 DNA reads as TGTGCCAGCAGCCCAGAGGGAGAAGGCACAGATACGCAGTATTTT.

The chain links TRBV15 to TRBJ2-7, with D possibly being TRBD1 (6 bases). In germline, CDR1 is LNHNV, CDR2 YYDKDF (reference sequence). The CDR3 contains 16 residues. V was cut by 4 bases and J by 0 bases, with 16 bases left in between. This CDR3 is CATSKLTGLGSYEQYF. Written as DNA, the CDR3 is TGTGCCACCAGCAAACTTACAGGGTTGGGCTCCTACGAGCAGTACTTC.

Many counts were recorded for this clonotype. The chain couples TRBV29-1 to TRBJ2-1, with D perhaps matching TRBD1 or TRBD2 (6 bases each). This CDR3 is 10 amino acids long. Between the trimmed V and J ends, which lost 6 bases and 12 bases, there was a span of 12 bases. The V gene's germline CDR1 is SQVTM and CDR2 ANQGSEA. In DNA form, the CDR3 reads TGCAGCGTCCCGGGGGCAGGGCAGTTCTTC. Residues: CSVPGAGQFF.

The CDR3: CASSLGYTIYF. CDR3 in DNA: TGTGCCAGCAGCTTAGGCTACACCATATATTTT. The chain joins TRBV7-2 to TRBJ1-3; D unresolved. Germline CDR1 and CDR2: SGHTA and FQGNSA. Deletions cut 1 base from V and 8 bases from J, with 3 bases between. This CDR3 comprises 11 residues.

This clonotype was seen at least ten times. V and J are TRBV20-1 and TRBJ2-1, with TRBD2 identical over 11 bases. Unmatched junction bases numbered 4, after V lost 2 bases and J lost 10 bases. The CDR3 covers 13 residues. CDR1 is DFQATT, CDR2 SNEGSKA, per germline (reference sequence). The CDR3 reads CSARPGTSGEQFF. The CDR3 DNA follows: TGCAGTGCTAGACCCGGGACTAGCGGAGAGCAGTTCTTC.

This clonotype was picked up a small number of times. The V and J genes are TRBV7-9 and TRBJ2-1; TRBD1 agrees at 9 bases. Trimming took 5 bases from V and 3 from J; bases not matched to a gene: 8. The CDR3 extends over 16 amino acids. CDR1 and CDR2 (germline): SEHNR, FQNEAQ (reference sequence). In nucleotides, the CDR3 is TGTGCCAGCAGCCGGCGGACAGGGGACCTCTACAATGAGCAGTTCTTC. It is translated as CASSRRTGDLYNEQFF.

This clonotype was seen a handful of times. DNA for the CDR3: TGTGCCAGCAGTTCCTCGGGACGAGACTACGAGCAGTACTTC. It yields the protein CASSSSGRDYEQYF. The chain carries TRBV12-3 or TRBV12-4 and TRBJ2-7; D tentatively reads TRBD1 or TRBD2 (5 bases each). Trimming pared 4 bases from V and 3 bases from J, leaving 13 bases between. This CDR3 has 14 residues.

The sample holds a few counts of this clonotype. CDR3 nucleotides: TGTGCCAGCAGTTTATCCCTGTTCTACGAGCAGTACTTC. It translates to CASSLSLFYEQYF. The chain links TRBV27 to TRBJ2-7; D remains ambiguous. CDR1 and CDR2 (germline): MNHEY, SMNVEV (reference sequence). V lost 0 bases, J lost 3 bases, and 6 bases lay in between. This CDR3 has 13 residues.

This clonotype was seen a single time. This may stem from a read error, because a much larger clone lies one nucleotide away. The rearrangement joins TRBV29-1 to TRBJ2-1; TRBD2 is a possible D gene (6 bases). Trimming left V 7 bases short and J 3 bases short, with 13 bases between. Germline V CDR1 and CDR2: SQVTM, ANQGSEA. CDR3 size: 13 residues. Here the CDR3 reads CSGAGGNYNEQFF. CDR3 nucleotides: TGCAGCGGGGCTGGGGGGAACTACAATGAGCAGTTCTTC.

This clonotype has a handful of counts. CDR3 sequence: CASSPPGEVEQFF. The CDR3 DNA reads TGTGCCAGCAGCCCGCCGGGGGAGGTTGAGCAGTTCTTC. This chain uses TRBV16 with TRBJ2-1, with TRBD2 as a possible D gene (6 bases). Germline V gives CDR1 KGHSY, CDR2 FQNENV. The ends were cut back, 4 bases at V and 9 bases at J, with 13 bases in the middle. The CDR3 runs 13 residues.

This clonotype was seen more than once but under ten times. The chain has TRBV16 and TRBJ2-1; TRBD1 agrees at 7 bases. V gave up 7 bases and J gave up 1 base; unmatched junction bases: 4. This CDR3 contains 14 residues. The germline V gene encodes CDR1 KGHSY and CDR2 FQNENV. The CDR3 reads CASIWDRSYNEQFF. The CDR3 DNA is TGTGCCAGCATCTGGGACAGATCCTACAATGAGCAGTTCTTC.

This clonotype was recorded a few times. The genes are TRBV20-1 and TRBJ2-1; TRBD1 might be the D (6 bases). Trimming left V 5 bases short and J 0 bases short, with 11 bases between. The germline V gene encodes CDR1 DFQATT and CDR2 SNEGSKA (reference sequence). The CDR3 spans 14 residues. The CDR3 loop reads CSAYQGSSYNEQFF. CDR3 DNA sequence: TGCAGTGCTTATCAGGGGAGCTCCTACAATGAGCAGTTCTTC.

The rearrangement joins TRBV18 to TRBJ2-3; the match to TRBD1 covers 10 bases. The germline gives CDR1 KGHSH, CDR2 LQKENI. CDR3 length: 17 residues. V lost 1 base, J lost 4 bases, and 8 bases stayed unmatched. DNA for the CDR3: TGTGCCAGCTCACCACGTACCGGGACAGGGGTTGCAGATACGCAGTATTTT. This gives the protein CASSPRTGTGVADTQYF.

This clonotype was picked up a small number of times. The chain links TRBV4-3 to TRBJ2-7; the D gene is possibly TRBD2 (5 bases). The CDR3 contains 12 residues. Trimming shortened V by 0 bases and J by 5 bases, and 5 bases separated the two germline ends. CDR1 is LGHNA and CDR2 is YSLEER in the germline V gene. The CDR3 DNA is TGCGCCAGCAGCCAAGACGGGGACGAGCAGTACTTC. Amino acid sequence: CASSQDGDEQYF.